Listed below are T cell receptor beta chains from one sample, sequenced in a study of CD8 T cells in ankylosing spondylitis. A single record per CDR3 protein comes from TCRdb applying MiXCR to the 5' RACE reads. Of about 800,000 distinct CDR3 sequences listed, 10% to 15% are singletons. Sequences were obtained from blood, either unsorted or a sorted T cell fraction (not recorded which). These TCRs come from a male donor with ankylosing spondylitis. Each CDR3 is given with its conserved first and last residue. The D gene is left open where the match is weak. The size field is filled for only some rows; it gives once, few, many or a size class.

v_gene	j_gene	d_gene	abundance	CDR3aa	CDR3nt
TRBV7-9	TRBJ1-5	NA	few	CASKKHDNQPQHF	TGTGCCAGCAAGAAACACGACAATCAGCCCCAGCATTTT
TRBV4-3	TRBJ1-1	NA	NA	CASSQDSGMNTEAFF	TGCGCCAGCAGCCAAGATTCGGGGATGAACACTGAAGCTTTCTTT
TRBV27	TRBJ1-2	TRBD1	NA	CASSSTSTGVYGYTF	TGTGCCAGCAGTTCCACCTCGACAGGGGTCTATGGCTACACCTTC
TRBV20-1	TRBJ2-5	TRBD2	NA	CSATLAAQETQYF	TGCAGTGCTACACTAGCGGCACAAGAGACCCAGTACTTC
TRBV20-1	TRBJ2-3	TRBD2	NA	CSAKRSTGGRVDTQYF	TGCAGTGCTAAGCGGAGTACGGGAGGGCGGGTAGATACGCAGTATTTT
TRBV7-2	TRBJ1-4	NA	few	CASSLALRAGEKLFF	TGTGCCAGCAGCTTAGCGCTACGGGCCGGTGAAAAACTGTTTTTT
TRBV7-2	TRBJ1-6	NA	NA	CASSLVGGASYNSPLHF	TGTGCCAGCAGCTTAGTTGGGGGGGCCTCCTATAATTCACCCCTCCACTTT
TRBV24-1	TRBJ2-2	NA	few	CATSDWGGRNTGELFF	TGTGCCACCAGTGATTGGGGGGGCCGGAACACCGGGGAGCTGTTTTTT
TRBV6-1	TRBJ2-1	NA	NA	CASTPGWDGYNEQFF	TGTGCCAGCACCCCAGGCTGGGACGGATACAATGAGCAGTTCTTC
TRBV20-1	TRBJ1-5	TRBD1	many	CSARELQGALSNQPQHF	TGCAGTGCTAGAGAGTTACAGGGGGCGCTGAGCAATCAGCCCCAGCATTTT
TRBV25-1	TRBJ1-2	TRBD1	NA	CASSRQGAVGYTF	TGTGCCAGCAGTAGACAGGGGGCAGTTGGCTACACCTTC
TRBV24-1	TRBJ2-7	NA	few	CATTLQAGDPYEQYF	TGTGCCACCACCCTCCAAGCGGGTGACCCCTACGAGCAGTACTTC
TRBV7-3	TRBJ2-5	TRBD2	NA	CASSYGTSGAETQYF	TGTGCCAGCAGCTATGGGACTAGCGGGGCGGAGACCCAGTACTTC
TRBV6-1	TRBJ1-1	NA	few	CASSRQGVAEAFF	TGTGCCAGCAGTCGACAAGGGGTAGCTGAAGCTTTCTTT
TRBV4-1	TRBJ2-7	NA	NA	CASSLRQDLAYEQYF	TGCGCCAGCAGCCTTAGACAGGATCTGGCCTACGAGCAGTACTTC
TRBV28	TRBJ2-5	NA	NA	CASSFNSQETQYF	TGTGCCAGCAGTTTTAACAGCCAAGAGACCCAGTACTTC
TRBV5-1	TRBJ2-7	TRBD2	NA	CASSPGRTSGSYEQYF	TGCGCCAGCAGCCCCGGAAGAACTAGCGGGTCCTACGAGCAGTACTTC
TRBV5-1	TRBJ1-1	TRBD1	many	CASSRGQAGTEAFF	TGCGCCAGCAGCAGGGGACAGGCCGGGACTGAAGCTTTCTTT
TRBV5-5	TRBJ1-4	TRBD1	NA	CASSRRTGINEKLFF	TGTGCCAGCAGCCGCCGGACAGGGATAAATGAAAAACTGTTTTTT
TRBV7-2	TRBJ2-3	NA	few	CASSPQSTDTQYF	TGTGCCAGCAGCCCTCAAAGCACAGATACGCAGTATTTT
TRBV10-2	TRBJ2-5	NA	NA	CASSPTTLGGTQYF	TGCGCCAGCAGTCCGACCACTCTCGGTGGGACCCAGTACTTC
TRBV3-1	TRBJ2-7	NA	few	CASSQADGAYEQYF	TGTGCCAGCAGCCAAGCCGACGGTGCCTACGAGCAGTACTTC
TRBV20-1	TRBJ1-1	NA	many	CSAQLQGNTEAFF	TGCAGTGCTCAACTACAGGGGAACACTGAAGCTTTCTTT
TRBV6-2/TRBV6-3	TRBJ2-7	NA	many	CASSYAGTYEQYF	TGTGCCAGCAGTTACGCGGGCACCTACGAGCAGTACTTC
TRBV20-1	TRBJ2-7	TRBD2	NA	CRATTSGRASYEQYF	TGCAGAGCTACCACTAGCGGGAGGGCCTCCTACGAGCAGTACTTC
TRBV9	TRBJ1-2	NA	few	CASSVVQGRGYTF	TGTGCCAGCAGCGTAGTCCAGGGTAGGGGCTACACCTTC
TRBV7-6	TRBJ1-1	NA	many	CASSLGGWNTEAFF	TGTGCCAGCAGCCTGGGGGGGTGGAACACTGAAGCTTTCTTT
TRBV20-1	TRBJ1-2	TRBD1	NA	CSVLDRGHYGYTF	TGCAGTGTATTGGACAGGGGGCACTATGGCTACACCTTC
TRBV30	TRBJ1-1	NA	NA	CAWSGQLNTEAFF	TGTGCCTGGAGTGGGCAGTTGAACACTGAAGCTTTCTTT
TRBV6-1	TRBJ1-5	NA	NA	CASSPGRQALSGDQPQHF	TGTGCCAGCAGCCCAGGGAGGCAGGCACTCTCGGGGGATCAGCCCCAGCATTTT
TRBV5-1	TRBJ1-1	NA	NA	CASSLNQEGEAFF	TGCGCCAGCAGCTTGAATCAGGAGGGTGAAGCTTTCTTT
TRBV10-3	TRBJ2-5	NA	NA	CAISDSEGRAETQYF	TGTGCCATCAGTGACTCGGAGGGGCGGGCGGAGACCCAGTACTTC
TRBV7-2	TRBJ2-4	NA	few	CASSFLMRGDIQYF	TGTGCCAGCAGCTTCCTTATGAGGGGGGACATTCAGTACTTC
TRBV10-3	TRBJ2-5	NA	NA	CAISWRGQETQYF	TGTGCCATCAGTTGGAGAGGGCAAGAGACCCAGTACTTC
TRBV7-2	TRBJ2-7	NA	few	CASSRTLYEQYF	TGTGCCAGCAGCCGGACACTTTACGAGCAGTACTTC
TRBV5-1	TRBJ1-1	NA	NA	CASSGSLQGNTEAFF	TGCGCCAGCAGCGGGAGCCTTCAGGGGAACACTGAAGCTTTCTTT
TRBV5-1	TRBJ2-1	TRBD2	few	CASSWRPGLAGEYDNEQFF	TGCGCCAGCAGCTGGCGTCCGGGACTAGCGGGAGAATATGACAATGAGCAGTTCTTC
TRBV9	TRBJ2-5	NA	few	CASSPRVRFLGETQYF	TGTGCCAGCAGCCCCCGGGTGAGGTTCCTAGGAGAGACCCAGTACTTC